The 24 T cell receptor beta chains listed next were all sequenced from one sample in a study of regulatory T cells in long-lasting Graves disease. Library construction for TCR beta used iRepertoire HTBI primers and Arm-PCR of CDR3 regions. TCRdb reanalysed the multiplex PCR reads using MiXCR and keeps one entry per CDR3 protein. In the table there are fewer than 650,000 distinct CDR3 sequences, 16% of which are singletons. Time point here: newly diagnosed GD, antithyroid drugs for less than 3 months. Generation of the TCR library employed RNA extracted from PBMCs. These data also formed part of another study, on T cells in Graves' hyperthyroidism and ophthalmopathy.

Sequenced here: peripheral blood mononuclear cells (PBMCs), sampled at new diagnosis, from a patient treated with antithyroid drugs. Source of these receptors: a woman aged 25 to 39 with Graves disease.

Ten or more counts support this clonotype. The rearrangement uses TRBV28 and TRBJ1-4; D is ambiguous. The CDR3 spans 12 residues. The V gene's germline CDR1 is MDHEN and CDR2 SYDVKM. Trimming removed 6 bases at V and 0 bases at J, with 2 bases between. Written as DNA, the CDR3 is TGTGCCAGCAGCACAACTAATGAAAAACTGTTTTTT. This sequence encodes CASSTTNEKLFF.

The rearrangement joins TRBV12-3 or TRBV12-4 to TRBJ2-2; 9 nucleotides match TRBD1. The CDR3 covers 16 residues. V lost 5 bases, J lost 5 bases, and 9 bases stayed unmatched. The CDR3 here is CASSPRQGVWTGELFF. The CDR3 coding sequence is TGTGCCAGCAGTCCCCGACAGGGGGTGTGGACCGGGGAGCTGTTTTTT.

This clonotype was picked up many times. This chain's CDR3 is CASSPGVEQYF. DNA for the CDR3: TGTGCCAGCAGTCCAGGGGTCGAGCAGTACTTC. The chain recombines TRBV2 with TRBJ2-7; maybe TRBD1 (6 bases). This CDR3 has 11 amino acids. Germline CDR1 and CDR2: SNHLY and FYNNEI. V was trimmed by 5 bases and J by 6 bases, leaving 8 bases between them.

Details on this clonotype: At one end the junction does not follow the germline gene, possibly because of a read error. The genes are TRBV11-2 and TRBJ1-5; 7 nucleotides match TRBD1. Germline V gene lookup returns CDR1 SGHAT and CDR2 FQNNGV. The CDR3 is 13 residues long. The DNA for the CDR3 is TGTGTCAGCAGCTTAGACAGGGATCAGCCCCAGCATTTT. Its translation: CVSSLDRDQPQHF.

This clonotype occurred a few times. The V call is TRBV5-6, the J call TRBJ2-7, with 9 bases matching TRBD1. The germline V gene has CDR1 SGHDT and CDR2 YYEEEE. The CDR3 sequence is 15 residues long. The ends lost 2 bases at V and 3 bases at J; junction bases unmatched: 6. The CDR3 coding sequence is TGTGCCAGCAGCTTTAAAGGGACAGGGAACTACGAGCAGTACTTC. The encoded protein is CASSFKGTGNYEQYF.

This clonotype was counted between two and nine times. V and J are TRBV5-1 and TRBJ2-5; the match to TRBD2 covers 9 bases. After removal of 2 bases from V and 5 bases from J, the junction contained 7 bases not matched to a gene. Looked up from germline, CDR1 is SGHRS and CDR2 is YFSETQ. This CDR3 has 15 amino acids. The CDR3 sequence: CASSFSSGIGETQYF. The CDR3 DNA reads TGCGCCAGCAGCTTCTCTAGCGGGATAGGGGAGACCCAGTACTTC.

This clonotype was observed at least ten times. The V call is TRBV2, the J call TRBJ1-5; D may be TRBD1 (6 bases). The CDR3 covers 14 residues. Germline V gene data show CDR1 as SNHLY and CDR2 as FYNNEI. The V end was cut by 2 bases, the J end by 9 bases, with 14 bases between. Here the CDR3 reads CASSERQDSGPQHF. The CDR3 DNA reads TGTGCCAGCAGTGAAAGACAGGATTCCGGGCCCCAGCATTTT.

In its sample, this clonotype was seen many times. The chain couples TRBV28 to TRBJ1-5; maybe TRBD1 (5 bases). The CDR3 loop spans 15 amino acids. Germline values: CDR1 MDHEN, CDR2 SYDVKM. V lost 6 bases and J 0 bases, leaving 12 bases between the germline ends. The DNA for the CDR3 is TGTGCCAGCAGCGGCGGGGGGGATAGCAATCAGCCCCAGCATTTT. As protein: CASSGGGDSNQPQHF.

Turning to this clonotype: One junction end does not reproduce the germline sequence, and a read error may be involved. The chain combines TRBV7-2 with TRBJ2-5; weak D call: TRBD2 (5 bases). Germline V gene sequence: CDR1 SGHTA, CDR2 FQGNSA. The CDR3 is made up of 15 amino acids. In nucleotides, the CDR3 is TGTGCCAGCAGCTTAGGGCGGGCAGACCAAGAGGCCCAGTACTTC. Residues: CASSLGRADQEAQYF.

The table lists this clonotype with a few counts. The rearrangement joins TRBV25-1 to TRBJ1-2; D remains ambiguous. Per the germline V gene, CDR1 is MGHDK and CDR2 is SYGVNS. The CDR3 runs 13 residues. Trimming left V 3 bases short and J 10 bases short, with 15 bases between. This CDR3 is CASSDPSISYYTF. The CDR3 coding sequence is TGTGCCAGCAGTGATCCCTCAATCTCGTACTACACCTTC.

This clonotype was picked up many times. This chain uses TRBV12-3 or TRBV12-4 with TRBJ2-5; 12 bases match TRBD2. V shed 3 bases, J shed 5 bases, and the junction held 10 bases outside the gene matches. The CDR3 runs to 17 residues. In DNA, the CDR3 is TGTGCCAGCAGTTTCCGACTAGCGGGAGTTAGTACGGAGACCCAGTACTTC. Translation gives CASSFRLAGVSTETQYF.

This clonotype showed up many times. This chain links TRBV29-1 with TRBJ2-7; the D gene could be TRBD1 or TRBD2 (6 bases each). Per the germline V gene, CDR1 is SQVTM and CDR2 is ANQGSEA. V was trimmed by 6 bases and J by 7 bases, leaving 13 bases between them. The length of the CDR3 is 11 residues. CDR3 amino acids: CSVRKGGEQYF. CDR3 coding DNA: TGCAGCGTCCGCAAGGGGGGAGAGCAGTACTTC.

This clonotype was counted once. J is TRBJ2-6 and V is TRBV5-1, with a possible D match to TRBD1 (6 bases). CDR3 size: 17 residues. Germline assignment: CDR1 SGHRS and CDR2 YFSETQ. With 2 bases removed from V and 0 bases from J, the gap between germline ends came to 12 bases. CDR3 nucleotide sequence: TGCGCCAGCAGCTTCAGGGGTTCGTTCTCTGGGGCCAACGTCCTGACTTTC. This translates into CASSFRGSFSGANVLTF.

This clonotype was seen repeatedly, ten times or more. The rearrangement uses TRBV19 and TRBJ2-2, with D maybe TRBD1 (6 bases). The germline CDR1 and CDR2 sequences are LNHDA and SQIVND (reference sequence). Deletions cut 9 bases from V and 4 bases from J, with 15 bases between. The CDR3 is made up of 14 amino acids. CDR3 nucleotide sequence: TGTGCCAGCAGCATTTCAGGGGCCACCGGGGAGCTGTTTTTT. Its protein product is CASSISGATGELFF.

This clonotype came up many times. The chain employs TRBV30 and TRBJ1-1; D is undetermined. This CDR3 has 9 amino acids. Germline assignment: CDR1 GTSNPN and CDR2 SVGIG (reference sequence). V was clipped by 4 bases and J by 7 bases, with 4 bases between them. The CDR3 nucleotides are TGTGCCTGGAAGGTTGAAGCTTTCTTT. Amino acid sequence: CAWKVEAFF.

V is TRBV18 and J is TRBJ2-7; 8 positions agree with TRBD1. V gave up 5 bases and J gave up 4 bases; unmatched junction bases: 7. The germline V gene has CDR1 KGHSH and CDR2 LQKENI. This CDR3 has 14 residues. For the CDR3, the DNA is TGTGCCAGCTCATCAGGGGGCGGACAGTACGAGCAGTACTTC. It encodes CASSSGGGQYEQYF. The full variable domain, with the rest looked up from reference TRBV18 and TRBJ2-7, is NAGVMQNPRHLVRRRGQEARLRCSPMKGHSHVYWYRQLPEEGLKFMVYLQKENIIDESGMPKERFSAEFPKEGPSILRIQQVVRGDSAAYFCASSSGGGQYEQYFGPGTRLTVT.

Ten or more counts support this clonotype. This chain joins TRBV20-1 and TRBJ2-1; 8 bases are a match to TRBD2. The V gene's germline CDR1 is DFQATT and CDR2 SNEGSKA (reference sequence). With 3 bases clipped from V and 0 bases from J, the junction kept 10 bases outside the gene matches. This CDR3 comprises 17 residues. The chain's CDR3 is CSASPPPGTSSYNEQFF. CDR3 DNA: TGCAGTGCTAGTCCCCCCCCAGGGACTAGCTCCTACAATGAGCAGTTCTTC.

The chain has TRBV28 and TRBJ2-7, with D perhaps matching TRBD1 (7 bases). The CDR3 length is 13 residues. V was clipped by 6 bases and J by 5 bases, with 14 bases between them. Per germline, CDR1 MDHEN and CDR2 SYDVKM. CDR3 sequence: CASSWAGGHEQYF. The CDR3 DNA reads TGTGCCAGCAGCTGGGCAGGGGGGCACGAGCAGTACTTC.

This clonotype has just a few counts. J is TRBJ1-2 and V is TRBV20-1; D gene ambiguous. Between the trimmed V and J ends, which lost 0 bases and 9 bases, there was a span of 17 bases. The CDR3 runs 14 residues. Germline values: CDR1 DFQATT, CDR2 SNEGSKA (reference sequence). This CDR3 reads CSARDSPFFESYTF. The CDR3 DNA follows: TGCAGTGCTAGAGATAGCCCCTTTTTTGAAAGCTACACCTTC.

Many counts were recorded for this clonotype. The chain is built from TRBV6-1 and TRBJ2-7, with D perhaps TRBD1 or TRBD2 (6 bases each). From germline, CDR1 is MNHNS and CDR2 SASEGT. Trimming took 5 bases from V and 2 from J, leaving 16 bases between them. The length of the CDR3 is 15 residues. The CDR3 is CASSPYPGAPYEQYF. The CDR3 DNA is TGTGCCAGCAGTCCCTATCCGGGGGCCCCCTACGAGCAGTACTTC.

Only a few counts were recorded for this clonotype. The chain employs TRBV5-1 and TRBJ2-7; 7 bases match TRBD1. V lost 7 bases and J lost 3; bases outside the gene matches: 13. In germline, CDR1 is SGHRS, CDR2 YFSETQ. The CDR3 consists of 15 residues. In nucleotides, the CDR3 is TGCGCCAGCGCTTGGGACCGGACAGGCCGCTACGAGCAGTACTTC. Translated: CASAWDRTGRYEQYF.

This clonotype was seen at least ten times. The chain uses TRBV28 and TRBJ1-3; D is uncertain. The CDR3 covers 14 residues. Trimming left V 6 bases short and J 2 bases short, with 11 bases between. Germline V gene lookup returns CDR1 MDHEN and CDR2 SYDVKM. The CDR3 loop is CASREAGTGNTIYF. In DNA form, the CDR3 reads TGTGCCAGCAGAGAGGCAGGTACTGGAAACACCATATATTTT.

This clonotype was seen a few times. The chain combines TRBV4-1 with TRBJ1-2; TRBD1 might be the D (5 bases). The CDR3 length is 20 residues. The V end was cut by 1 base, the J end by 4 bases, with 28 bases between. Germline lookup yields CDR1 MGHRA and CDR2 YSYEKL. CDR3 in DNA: TGCGCCAGCAGCCAAGGGTCCCCGGCGTGGCAGGGTCGACAATTCTATGGCTACACCTTC. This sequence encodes CASSQGSPAWQGRQFYGYTF.

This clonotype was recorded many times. CDR3: CSVDGGRVFNEQFF. As DNA, the CDR3 is TGCAGCGTTGATGGCGGGAGGGTATTCAATGAGCAGTTCTTC. V is TRBV29-1 and J is TRBJ2-1, with 9 bases aligning to TRBD2. Germline values: CDR1 SQVTM, CDR2 ANQGSEA. Trimming removed 3 bases from V and 6 bases from J; junction bases left unmatched: 6. The CDR3 extends over 14 amino acids.